Following are 26 T cell receptor beta chains from one sample sequenced in a study of identical twins. MiXCR, applied by TCRdb to the 5' RACE reads, yields one record per CDR3 protein. In the table there are fewer than 900,000 distinct CDR3 sequences, less than 25% of which are singletons. Another study also made use of these data, one on T cells expressing NK-cell markers.

Sequencing input: PBMCs. Source of these receptors: a young woman in good health.

The chain has TRBV11-1 and TRBJ2-1; TRBD2 matches at 13 bases. This CDR3 spans 18 amino acids. V lost 6 bases, J lost 0 bases, and 8 bases stayed unmatched. Germline CDR1 and CDR2: SGHAT and FQDESV (reference sequence). The CDR3 is CASRKGLAGAYSYNEQFF. CDR3 in DNA: TGTGCCAGCAGAAAAGGACTAGCGGGGGCCTACTCCTACAATGAGCAGTTCTTC.

This clonotype was counted ten times or more. V and J are TRBV11-2 and TRBJ2-5; TRBD2 matches at 7 bases. Germline CDR1 reads SGHAT; CDR2 reads FQNNGV. The CDR3 spans 14 residues. The V and J ends lost 1 base and 5 bases, in that order; junction bases with no gene match: 4. The chain's CDR3 is CASSLGLGGETQYF. The CDR3 DNA reads TGTGCCAGCAGCTTAGGTTTGGGGGGGGAGACCCAGTACTTC.

This chain connects TRBV20-1 to TRBJ1-2; D is undetermined. The CDR3 contains 12 residues. The V end was cut by 5 bases, the J end by 0 bases, with 7 bases between. Germline V gene data show CDR1 as DFQATT and CDR2 as SNEGSKA (reference sequence). The CDR3 reads CSAELANYGYTF. The CDR3 region has the DNA TGCAGTGCTGAACTAGCTAACTATGGCTACACCTTC.

The genes are TRBV6-6 and TRBJ2-1; D gene uncertain. The V gene lost 4 bases and the J gene lost 7 bases, with 8 bases spanning the gap. This CDR3 has 12 residues. Germline CDR1 is MNHNY and CDR2 is SVGAGI (reference sequence). The CDR3 nucleotides read TGTGCCAGCAGTTCGAAACAGAATGAGCAGTTCTTC. Translating gives CASSSKQNEQFF.

V and J are TRBV15 and TRBJ2-1; possible D gene TRBD2, 6 bases. CDR1 and CDR2 (germline): LNHNV, YYDKDF (reference sequence). The CDR3 covers 13 residues. V was cut by 0 bases and J by 13 bases, with 13 bases left in between. Here the CDR3 reads CATSRDPLRGQFF. In DNA form, the CDR3 reads TGTGCCACCAGCAGAGATCCCTTGCGGGGCCAGTTCTTC.

This clonotype was counted only a few times. The chain combines TRBV5-1 with TRBJ1-2, with D tentatively TRBD1 (6 bases). The CDR3 loop spans 13 amino acids. V lost 4 bases and J lost 5, with 12 bases in between. Germline loops: CDR1 SGHRS, CDR2 YFSETQ. The DNA of the CDR3 is TGCGCCAGCAGCATGGACAGAGGGTATGGCTACACCTTC. Translated, it gives CASSMDRGYGYTF.

J is TRBJ2-7 and V is TRBV29-1, with a possible D match to TRBD1 (6 bases). The V end lost 3 bases, the J end lost 6 bases, and 15 bases lay between the germline ends. Germline loops: CDR1 SQVTM, CDR2 ANQGSEA. The CDR3 extends over 13 amino acids. The CDR3 loop reads CSVERAGAGEQYF. The CDR3 region has the DNA TGCAGCGTTGAGAGGGCAGGGGCGGGCGAGCAGTACTTC.

The V and J genes are TRBV18 and TRBJ2-7; 8 nucleotides match TRBD1. The germline gives CDR1 KGHSH, CDR2 LQKENI. The trim removed 3 bases at V and 5 bases at J, leaving 9 bases unmatched. The CDR3 is 15 residues long. The CDR3 spells CASSPVTGESHEQYF. The DNA of the CDR3 is TGTGCCAGCTCACCGGTGACAGGGGAGAGCCACGAGCAGTACTTC.

This clonotype was recorded a few times. The gene calls are TRBV29-1 and TRBJ2-5; a weak D match, TRBD2 (5 bases). The CDR3 consists of 17 residues. Looked up from germline, CDR1 is SQVTM and CDR2 is ANQGSEA. V shed 0 bases and J shed 6 bases, with 23 bases lying between them. The CDR3: CSVEDRTTALGMQTQYF. The CDR3 DNA follows: TGCAGCGTTGAAGATCGGACCACGGCACTAGGGATGCAGACCCAGTACTTC. Together with reference TRBV29-1 and TRBJ2-5, the CDR3 gives the full variable domain: SAVISQKPSRDICQRGTSLTIQCQVDSQVTMMFWYRQQPGQSLTLIATANQGSEATYESGFVIDKFPISRPNLTFSTLTVSNMSPEDSSIYLCSVEDRTTALGMQTQYFGPGTRLLVL.

The genes are TRBV20-1 and TRBJ1-2; D unclear. The CDR3 has 13 amino acids. CDR1 is DFQATT, CDR2 SNEGSKA, per germline (reference sequence). Trimming took 1 base from V and 2 from J, leaving 8 bases between them. CDR3 DNA: TGCAGTGCTAGAGTTCATCCCAACTATGGCTACACCTTC. This gives the protein CSARVHPNYGYTF.

The genes are TRBV11-2 and TRBJ2-7, with D unresolved. Germline CDR1 and CDR2: SGHAT and FQNNGV. The CDR3 length is 15 residues. Between the trimmed V and J ends, which lost 0 bases and 2 bases, there was a span of 11 bases. The CDR3 DNA reads as TGTGCCAGCAGCTTAGATCAGCCATTAGCCTACGAGCAGTACTTC. Residues: CASSLDQPLAYEQYF.

The chain is built from TRBV20-1 and TRBJ1-1, with a possible D match to TRBD1 (6 bases). Germline V CDR1 and CDR2: DFQATT, SNEGSKA (reference sequence). The CDR3 is made up of 13 amino acids. Trimming shortened V by 3 bases and J by 3 bases, and 11 bases separated the two germline ends. This CDR3 is CSASEGGDTEAFF. The CDR3 region has the DNA TGCAGTGCTAGTGAGGGGGGAGACACTGAAGCTTTCTTT.

Concerning this clonotype itself: Because the CDR3's place on the DNA is in doubt, the DNA is left out and the CDR3 is given as listed by TCRdb. This chain joins TRBV6-5 and TRBJ2-7; TRBD1, the D gene given by the table, was not confirmed from the DNA. The CDR3 contains 14 residues when both ends are counted. Germline CDR1 and CDR2: MNHEY and SVGAGI. The CDR3 sequence is CASSYFGSGGEQYF.

In this sample, this clonotype turned up a few times. At one of its ends the junction is not consistent with the germline gene, which may arise from a read error. The chain uses TRBV4-1 and TRBJ2-5; TRBD1 aligns across 8 bases. The CDR3 is 12 amino acids. Germline CDR1 MGHRA, CDR2 YSYEKL. CDR3: CASSQGQGTKYF. The CDR3 region has the DNA TGCGCCAGCAGCCAAGGACAGGGGACCAAGTACTTC.

The chain recombines TRBV4-3 with TRBJ2-1; TRBD2 is a possible D gene (6 bases). This CDR3 comprises 16 residues. Trimming shortened V by 1 base and J by 9 bases, and 19 bases separated the two germline ends. Germline V gene sequence: CDR1 LGHNA, CDR2 YSLEER. As DNA, the CDR3 is TGCGCCAGCAGCCAAGCCCCCGGGACTGGCAGCAGTGAGCAGTTCTTC. This codes for CASSQAPGTGSSEQFF.

The chain links TRBV7-8 to TRBJ1-2; D ambiguous. Germline assignment: CDR1 SGHVS and CDR2 FQNEAQ. V lost 5 bases and J lost 3, with 10 bases in between. The CDR3 totals 13 residues. The CDR3 coding sequence is TGTGCCAGCAGCCCGATGGACTACTATGGCTACACCTTC. The encoded protein is CASSPMDYYGYTF.

Ten or more counts support this clonotype. This chain connects TRBV10-3 to TRBJ1-1, with D maybe TRBD1 (6 bases). CDR1 is ENHRY and CDR2 is SYGVKD in the germline V gene. The CDR3 totals 11 residues. Trimming pared 7 bases from V and 4 bases from J, leaving 7 bases between. CDR3 loop: CAIKQGTEAFF. CDR3 in DNA: TGTGCCATCAAACAGGGCACTGAAGCTTTCTTT.

This CDR3 is CSARGRGYDTGELFF. In DNA form, the CDR3 reads TGCAGTGCTAGGGGCAGGGGTTATGACACCGGGGAGCTGTTTTTT. The chain carries TRBV20-1 and TRBJ2-2; possible D gene TRBD1, 6 bases. Germline V lookup: CDR1 DFQATT, CDR2 SNEGSKA (reference sequence). CDR3 length: 15 residues. With 3 bases removed from V and 3 bases from J, the gap between germline ends came to 14 bases.

This sequence joins TRBV12-3 or TRBV12-4 and TRBJ2-7; D not certain. Trimming cost V 5 bases and J 3 bases, with 14 bases left between them. CDR3 length: 14 amino acids. CDR3 coding DNA: TGTGCCAGCAGTCTCGGAGCCAACATCTACGAGCAGTACTTC. This sequence encodes CASSLGANIYEQYF.

This clonotype was detected ten times or more. The gene calls are TRBV29-1 and TRBJ2-4; D remains ambiguous. This CDR3 contains 11 residues. Germline V lookup: CDR1 SQVTM, CDR2 ANQGSEA. Trimming stripped 4 bases from V and 9 bases from J, with 10 bases between. This CDR3 is CSVADSGIQYF. Here the CDR3 DNA reads TGCAGCGTTGCAGACTCGGGCATTCAGTACTTC.

The chain combines TRBV20-1 with TRBJ2-7; D perhaps matches TRBD2 (5 bases). Germline loops: CDR1 DFQATT, CDR2 SNEGSKA (reference sequence). V was trimmed by 0 bases and J by 0 bases, leaving 12 bases between them. The CDR3 runs to 15 residues. The CDR3: CSAREKAESSYEQYF. The CDR3 bases are TGCAGTGCTAGAGAGAAAGCGGAAAGCTCCTACGAGCAGTACTTC.

This chain uses TRBV2 with TRBJ2-3; TRBD1 aligns across 7 bases. V dropped 7 bases and J dropped 3; count of bases not matched to a gene: 7. CDR1 and CDR2 from the germline V gene are SNHLY and FYNNEI. The CDR3 runs 14 residues. CDR3 protein: CASNRRDRTDTQYF. The CDR3 DNA follows: TGTGCCAGCAATCGCCGGGACAGAACAGATACGCAGTATTTT.

The V call is TRBV10-1, the J call TRBJ2-1, with TRBD2 identical over 10 bases. The trim removed 4 bases at V and 9 bases at J, leaving 6 bases unmatched. The length of the CDR3 is 14 residues. From germline, CDR1 is WNHNN and CDR2 SYGVQD (reference sequence). The chain's CDR3 is CASSGSGRGLEQFF. DNA for the CDR3: TGCGCCAGCAGTGGGAGCGGGAGGGGTCTTGAGCAGTTCTTC.

The chain couples TRBV20-1 to TRBJ2-2; TRBD1 or TRBD2 may be the D gene (5 bases each). CDR3 size: 14 residues. V was cut by 5 bases and J by 8 bases, with 18 bases left in between. Germline CDR1 reads DFQATT; CDR2 reads SNEGSKA (reference sequence). The CDR3, as DNA: TGCAGTGCTCCCACGGGACCTCCGAGAGGGGAGCTGTTTTTT. Translated: CSAPTGPPRGELFF.

This clonotype was seen just once. V is TRBV20-1 and J is TRBJ2-7; D is perhaps TRBD1 (5 bases). Germline V gene data show CDR1 as DFQATT and CDR2 as SNEGSKA (reference sequence). CDR3 length equals 15 residues. Trimming took 0 bases from V and 2 from J, leaving 14 bases between them. The CDR3 spells CSARDVSRAAYEQYF. In DNA form, the CDR3 reads TGCAGTGCTAGAGATGTAAGCAGGGCCGCCTACGAGCAGTACTTC.

This clonotype was seen only a few times. The CDR3, as DNA: TGTGCCAGCAGCCCATTATATGGAGGGCCGGAAGAGCAGTACTTC. Protein sequence: CASSPLYGGPEEQYF. The chain combines TRBV7-6 with TRBJ2-7; perhaps TRBD2 as D (6 bases). This CDR3 spans 15 amino acids. Trimming stripped 5 bases from V and 7 bases from J, with 21 bases between. Germline lookup yields CDR1 SGHVS and CDR2 FNYEAQ.